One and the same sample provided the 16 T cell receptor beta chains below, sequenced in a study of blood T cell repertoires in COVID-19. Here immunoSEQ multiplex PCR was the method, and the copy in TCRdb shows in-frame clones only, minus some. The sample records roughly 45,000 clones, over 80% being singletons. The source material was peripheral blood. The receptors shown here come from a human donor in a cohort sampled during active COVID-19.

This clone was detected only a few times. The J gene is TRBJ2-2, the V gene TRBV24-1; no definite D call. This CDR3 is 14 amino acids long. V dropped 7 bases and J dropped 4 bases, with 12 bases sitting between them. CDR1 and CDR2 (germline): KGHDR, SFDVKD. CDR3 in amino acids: CATRVSGSTGELFF. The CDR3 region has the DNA TGTGCCACCAGGGTGTCAGGATCCACCGGGGAGCTGTTTTTT.

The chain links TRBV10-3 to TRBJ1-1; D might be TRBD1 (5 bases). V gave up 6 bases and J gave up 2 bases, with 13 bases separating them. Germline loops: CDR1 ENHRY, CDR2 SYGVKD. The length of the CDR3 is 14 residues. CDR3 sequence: CAISASDRNTEAFF. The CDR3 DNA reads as TGTGCCATCAGCGCCTCCGACAGAAACACTGAAGCTTTCTTT.

The CDR3 nucleotides are TGTGCCATCTTAGGGGGGGTGAACACTGAAGCTTTCTTT. Translated: CAILGGVNTEAFF. The V gene is TRBV10-3, the J gene TRBJ1-1; perhaps TRBD1 as D (6 bases). Deletions cut 8 bases from V and 0 bases from J, with 10 bases between. Germline CDR1 ENHRY, CDR2 SYGVKD. The CDR3 is 13 amino acids.

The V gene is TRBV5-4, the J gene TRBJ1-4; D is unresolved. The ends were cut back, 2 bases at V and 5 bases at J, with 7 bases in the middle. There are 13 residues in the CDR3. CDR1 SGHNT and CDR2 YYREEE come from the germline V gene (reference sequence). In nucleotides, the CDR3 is TGTGCCAGCAGCTTCCGTCCCAATGAAAAACTGTTTTTT. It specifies CASSFRPNEKLFF.

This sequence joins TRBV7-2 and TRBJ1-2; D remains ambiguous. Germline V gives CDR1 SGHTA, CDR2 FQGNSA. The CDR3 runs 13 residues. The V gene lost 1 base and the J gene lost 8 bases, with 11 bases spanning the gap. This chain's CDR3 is CASSLVSLGGYTF. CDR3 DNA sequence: TGTGCCAGCAGCTTAGTTTCTTTGGGCGGCTACACCTTC.

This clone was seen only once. The CDR3 DNA sequence: TGTGCCAGTAGTATAGCCAGGGGACGCTACGAGCAGTACTTC. Amino acids: CASSIARGRYEQYF. The rearrangement uses TRBV19 and TRBJ2-7, with D perhaps matching TRBD1 (6 bases). Trimming shortened V by 1 base and J by 3 bases, and 10 bases separated the two germline ends. CDR3 length: 14 residues. Germline V lookup: CDR1 LNHDA, CDR2 SQIVND (reference sequence).

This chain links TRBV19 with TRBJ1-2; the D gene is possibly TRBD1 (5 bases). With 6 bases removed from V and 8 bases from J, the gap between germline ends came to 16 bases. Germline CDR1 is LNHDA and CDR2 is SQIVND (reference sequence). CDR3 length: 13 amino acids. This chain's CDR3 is CASRVLGVEGYTF. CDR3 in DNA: TGTGCCAGTAGGGTTTTAGGGGTTGAAGGCTACACCTTC.

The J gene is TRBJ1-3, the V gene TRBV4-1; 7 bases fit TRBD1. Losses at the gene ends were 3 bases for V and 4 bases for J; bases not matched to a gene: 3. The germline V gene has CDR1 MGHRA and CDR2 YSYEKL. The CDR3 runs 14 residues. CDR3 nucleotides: TGCGCCAGCAGCCAGCCAGGGGGAGGAAACACCATATATTTT. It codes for CASSQPGGGNTIYF.

The DNA for the CDR3 is TGCGCCAGCAGCCAAGCGGGTCTCCGATACAATGAGCAGTTCTTC. Amino acid sequence: CASSQAGLRYNEQFF. This chain joins TRBV4-1 and TRBJ2-1, with unresolved D. This CDR3 comprises 15 residues. Germline CDR1 and CDR2: MGHRA and YSYEKL. V lost 1 base and J 4 bases, leaving 11 bases between the germline ends.

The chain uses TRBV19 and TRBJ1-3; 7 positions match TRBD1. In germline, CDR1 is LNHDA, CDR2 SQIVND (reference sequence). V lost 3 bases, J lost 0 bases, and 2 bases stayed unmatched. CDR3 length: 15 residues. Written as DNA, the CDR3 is TGTGCCAGTAGTATCGACAGGGACTCTGGAAACACCATATATTTT. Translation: CASSIDRDSGNTIYF.

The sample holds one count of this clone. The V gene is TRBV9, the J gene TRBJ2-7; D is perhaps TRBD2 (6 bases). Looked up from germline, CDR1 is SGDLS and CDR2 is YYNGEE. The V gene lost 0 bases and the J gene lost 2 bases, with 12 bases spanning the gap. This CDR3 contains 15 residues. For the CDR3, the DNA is TGTGCCAGCAGCGTAGGCGGGGTTGGCGCCTACGAGCAGTACTTC. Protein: CASSVGGVGAYEQYF.

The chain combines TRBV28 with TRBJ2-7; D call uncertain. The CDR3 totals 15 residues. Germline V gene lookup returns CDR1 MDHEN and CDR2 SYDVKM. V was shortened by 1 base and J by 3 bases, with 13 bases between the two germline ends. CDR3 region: CASSLYRGGIYEQYF. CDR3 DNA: TGTGCCAGCAGTTTATATCGCGGTGGCATCTACGAGCAGTACTTC.

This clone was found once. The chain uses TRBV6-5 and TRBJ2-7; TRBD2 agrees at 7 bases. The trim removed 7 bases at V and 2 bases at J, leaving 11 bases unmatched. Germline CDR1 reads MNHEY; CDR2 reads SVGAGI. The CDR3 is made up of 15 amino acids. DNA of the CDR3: TGTGCCAGCACGGGCTCGACCGGGACTACCTACGAGCAGTACTTC. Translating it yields CASTGSTGTTYEQYF.

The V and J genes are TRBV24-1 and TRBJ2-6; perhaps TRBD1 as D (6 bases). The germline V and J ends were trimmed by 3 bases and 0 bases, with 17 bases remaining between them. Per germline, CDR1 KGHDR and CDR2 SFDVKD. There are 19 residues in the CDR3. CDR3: CATSDNRDTDLSGANVLTF. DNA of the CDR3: TGTGCCACCAGTGATAACCGGGACACGGACCTCTCTGGGGCCAACGTCCTGACTTTC.

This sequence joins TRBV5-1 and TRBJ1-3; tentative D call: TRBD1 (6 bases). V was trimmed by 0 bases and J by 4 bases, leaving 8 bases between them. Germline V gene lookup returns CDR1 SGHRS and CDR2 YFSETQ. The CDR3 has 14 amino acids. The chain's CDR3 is CASSLDRAGNTIYF. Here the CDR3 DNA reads TGCGCCAGCAGCTTGGACAGGGCAGGAAACACCATATATTTT.

CDR3 nucleotides: TGTGCCAGTGTGACCCGGGAACTGGAGGGCTACACCTTC. It encodes CASVTRELEGYTF. The rearrangement uses TRBV19 and TRBJ1-2; D unresolved. The CDR3 contains 13 residues. V dropped 8 bases and J dropped 8 bases, with 18 bases sitting between them. Germline-derived CDR1 and CDR2 are LNHDA and SQIVND (reference sequence).